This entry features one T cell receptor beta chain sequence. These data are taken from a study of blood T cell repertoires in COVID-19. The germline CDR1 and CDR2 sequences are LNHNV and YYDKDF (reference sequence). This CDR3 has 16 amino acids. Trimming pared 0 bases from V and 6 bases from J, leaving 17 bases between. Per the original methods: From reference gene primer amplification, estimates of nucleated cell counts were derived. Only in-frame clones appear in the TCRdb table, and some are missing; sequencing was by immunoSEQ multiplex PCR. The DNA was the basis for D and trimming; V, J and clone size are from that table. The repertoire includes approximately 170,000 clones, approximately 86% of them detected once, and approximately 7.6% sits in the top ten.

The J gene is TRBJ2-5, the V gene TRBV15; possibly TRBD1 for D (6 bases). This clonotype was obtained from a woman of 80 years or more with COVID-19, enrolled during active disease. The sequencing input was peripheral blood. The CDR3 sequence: CATSRDGAGVKKTQYF. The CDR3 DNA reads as TGTGCCACCAGCAGAGATGGGGCAGGGGTGAAGAAGACCCAGTACTTC.